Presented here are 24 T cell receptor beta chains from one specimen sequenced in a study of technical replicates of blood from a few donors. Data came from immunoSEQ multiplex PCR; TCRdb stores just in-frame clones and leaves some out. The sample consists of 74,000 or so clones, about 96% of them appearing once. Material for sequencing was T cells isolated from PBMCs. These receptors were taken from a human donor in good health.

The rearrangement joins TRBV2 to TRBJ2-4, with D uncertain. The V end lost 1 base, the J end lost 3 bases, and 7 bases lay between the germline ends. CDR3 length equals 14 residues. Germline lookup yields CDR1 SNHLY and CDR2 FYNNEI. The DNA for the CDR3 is TGTGCCAGCAGTGAAGGGCAGCGCAAAAACATTCAGTACTTC. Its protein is CASSEGQRKNIQYF.

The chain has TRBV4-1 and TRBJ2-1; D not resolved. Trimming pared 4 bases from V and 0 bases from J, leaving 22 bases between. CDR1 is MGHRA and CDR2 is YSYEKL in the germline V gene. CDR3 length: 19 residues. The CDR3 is CASSRETSVVPVSYNEQFF. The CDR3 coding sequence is TGCGCCAGCAGCCGAGAGACGAGCGTCGTACCCGTCTCCTACAATGAGCAGTTCTTC.

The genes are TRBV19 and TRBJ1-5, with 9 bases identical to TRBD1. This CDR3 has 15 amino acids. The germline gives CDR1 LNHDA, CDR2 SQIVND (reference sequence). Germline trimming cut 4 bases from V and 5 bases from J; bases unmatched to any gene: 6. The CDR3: CASSKGQGGYQPQHF. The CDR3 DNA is TGTGCCAGTAGTAAGGGACAGGGTGGTTATCAGCCCCAGCATTTT.

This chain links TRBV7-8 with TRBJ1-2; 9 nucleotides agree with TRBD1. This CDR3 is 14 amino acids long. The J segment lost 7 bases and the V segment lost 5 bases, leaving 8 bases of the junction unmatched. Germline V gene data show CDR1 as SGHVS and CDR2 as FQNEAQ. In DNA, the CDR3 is TGTGCCAGCAGCCCCGCGGGGACAGGGCGTGGCTACACCTTC. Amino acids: CASSPAGTGRGYTF.

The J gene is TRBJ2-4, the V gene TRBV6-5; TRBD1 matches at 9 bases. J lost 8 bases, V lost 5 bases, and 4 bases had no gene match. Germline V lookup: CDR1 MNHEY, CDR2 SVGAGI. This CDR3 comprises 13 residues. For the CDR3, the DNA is TGTGCCAGCAGTGTGGACAGGGGTGACATTCAGTACTTC. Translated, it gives CASSVDRGDIQYF.

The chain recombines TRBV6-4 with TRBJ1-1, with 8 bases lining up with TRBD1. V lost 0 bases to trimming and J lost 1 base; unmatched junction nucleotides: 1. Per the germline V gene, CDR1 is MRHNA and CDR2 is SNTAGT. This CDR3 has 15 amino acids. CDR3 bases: TGTGCCAGCAGTGACTCGGACAGGGAGAACACTGAAGCTTTCTTT. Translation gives CASSDSDRENTEAFF.

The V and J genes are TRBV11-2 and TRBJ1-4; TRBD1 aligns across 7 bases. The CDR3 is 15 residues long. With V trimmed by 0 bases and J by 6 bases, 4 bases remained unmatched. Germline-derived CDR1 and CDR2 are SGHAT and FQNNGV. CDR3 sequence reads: CASSLESGGYEKLFF. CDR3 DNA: TGTGCCAGCAGCTTAGAATCAGGGGGATATGAAAAACTGTTTTTT. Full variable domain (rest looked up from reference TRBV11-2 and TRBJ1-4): EAGVAQSPRYKIIEKRQSVAFWCNPISGHATLYWYQQILGQGPKLLIQFQNNGVVDDSQLPKDRFSAERLKGVDSTLKIQPAKLEDSAVYLCASSLESGGYEKLFFGSGTQLSVL.

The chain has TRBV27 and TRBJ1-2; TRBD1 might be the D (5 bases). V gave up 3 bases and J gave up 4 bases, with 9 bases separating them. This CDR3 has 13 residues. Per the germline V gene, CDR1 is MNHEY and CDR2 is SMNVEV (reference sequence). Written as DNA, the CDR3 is TGTGCCAGCAGTTTCAGGGCCGCCTATGGCTACACCTTC. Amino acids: CASSFRAAYGYTF.

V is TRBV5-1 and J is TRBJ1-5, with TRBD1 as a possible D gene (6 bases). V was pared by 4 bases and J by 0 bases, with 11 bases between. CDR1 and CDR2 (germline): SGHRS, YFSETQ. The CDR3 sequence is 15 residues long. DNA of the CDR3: TGCGCCAGCAGCAAGGACAGCTATAGCAATCAGCCCCAGCATTTT. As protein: CASSKDSYSNQPQHF. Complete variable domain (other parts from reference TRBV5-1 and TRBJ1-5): KAGVTQTPRYLIKTRGQQVTLSCSPISGHRSVSWYQQTPGQGLQFLFEYFSETQRNKGNFPGRFSGRQFSNSRSEMNVSTLELGDSALYLCASSKDSYSNQPQHFGDGTRLSIL.

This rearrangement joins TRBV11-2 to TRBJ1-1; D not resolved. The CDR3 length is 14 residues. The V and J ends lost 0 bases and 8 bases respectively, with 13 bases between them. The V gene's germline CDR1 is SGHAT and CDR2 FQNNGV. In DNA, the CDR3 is TGTGCCAGCAGCTTAGATTTGGGAGTGCGGGAAGCTTTCTTT. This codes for CASSLDLGVREAFF.

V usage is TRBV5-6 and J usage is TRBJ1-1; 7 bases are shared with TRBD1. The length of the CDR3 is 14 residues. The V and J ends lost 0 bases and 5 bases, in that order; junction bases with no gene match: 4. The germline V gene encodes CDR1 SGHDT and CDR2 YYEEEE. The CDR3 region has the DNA TGTGCCAGCAGCTTGGGAGGGGGCCCTACTGAAGCTTTCTTT. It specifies CASSLGGGPTEAFF. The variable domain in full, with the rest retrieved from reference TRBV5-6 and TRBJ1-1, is DAGVTQSPTHLIKTRGQQVTLRCSPKSGHDTVSWYQQALGQGPQFIFQYYEEEERQRGNFPDRFSGHQFPNYSSELNVNALLLGDSALYLCASSLGGGPTEAFFGQGTRLTVV.

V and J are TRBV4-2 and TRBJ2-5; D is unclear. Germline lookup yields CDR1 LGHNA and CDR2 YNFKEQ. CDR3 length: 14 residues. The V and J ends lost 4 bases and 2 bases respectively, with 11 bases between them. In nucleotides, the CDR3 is TGTGCCAGCAGCCTGCCCGACAAGCAAGAGACCCAGTACTTC. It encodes CASSLPDKQETQYF.

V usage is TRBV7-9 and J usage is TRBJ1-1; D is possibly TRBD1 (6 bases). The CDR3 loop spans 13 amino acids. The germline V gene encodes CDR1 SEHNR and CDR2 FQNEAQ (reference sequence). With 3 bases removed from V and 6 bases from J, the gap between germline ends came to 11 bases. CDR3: CASSLTGTPEAFF. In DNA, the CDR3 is TGTGCCAGCAGCTTGACAGGTACCCCTGAAGCTTTCTTT. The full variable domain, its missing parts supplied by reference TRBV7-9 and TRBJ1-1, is DTGVSQNPRHKITKRGQNVTFRCDPISEHNRLYWYRQTLGQGPEFLTYFQNEAQLEKSRLLSDRFSAERPKGSFSTLEIQRTEQGDSAMYLCASSLTGTPEAFFGQGTRLTVV.

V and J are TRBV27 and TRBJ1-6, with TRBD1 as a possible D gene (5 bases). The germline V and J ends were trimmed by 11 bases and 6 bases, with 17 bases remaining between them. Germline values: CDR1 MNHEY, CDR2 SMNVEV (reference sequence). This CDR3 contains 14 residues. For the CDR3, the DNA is TGTGCCGCGGGGCCCGGGTATCGTAATTCACCCCTCCACTTT. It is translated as CAAGPGYRNSPLHF.

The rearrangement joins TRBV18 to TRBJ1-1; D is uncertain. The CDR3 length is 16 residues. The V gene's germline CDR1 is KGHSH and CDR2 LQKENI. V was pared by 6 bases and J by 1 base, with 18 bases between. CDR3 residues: CASSRVGGNTNTEAFF. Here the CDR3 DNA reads TGTGCCAGCTCGCGTGTCGGCGGGAATACGAACACTGAAGCTTTCTTT. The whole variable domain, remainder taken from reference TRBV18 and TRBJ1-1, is NAGVMQNPRHLVRRRGQEARLRCSPMKGHSHVYWYRQLPEEGLKFMVYLQKENIIDESGMPKERFSAEFPKEGPSILRIQQVVRGDSAAYFCASSRVGGNTNTEAFFGQGTRLTVV.

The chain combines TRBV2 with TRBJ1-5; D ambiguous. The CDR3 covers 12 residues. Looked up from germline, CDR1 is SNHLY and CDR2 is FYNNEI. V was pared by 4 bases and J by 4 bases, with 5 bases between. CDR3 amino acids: CASSVENQPQHF. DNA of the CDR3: TGTGCCAGCAGTGTGGAGAATCAGCCCCAGCATTTT.

The CDR3 region is CASRPGLQGASPLHF. The CDR3 DNA is TGTGCCAGCAGGCCCGGGCTTCAGGGCGCGTCACCCCTCCACTTT. This chain links TRBV5-4 with TRBJ1-6; the D gene is possibly TRBD1 (5 bases). This CDR3 region has 15 residues. Between the trimmed V and J ends, which lost 5 bases and 10 bases, there was a span of 19 bases. Per the germline V gene, CDR1 is SGHNT and CDR2 is YYREEE (reference sequence).

CDR3 nucleotide sequence: TGTGCCAGCAGTGCCTCCGGGACAACCTACGAGCAGTACTTC. This translates into CASSASGTTYEQYF. The chain employs TRBV27 and TRBJ2-7, with a possible D match to TRBD1 (6 bases). The V end was cut by 5 bases, the J end by 2 bases, with 13 bases between. The CDR3 totals 14 residues. Per the germline V gene, CDR1 is MNHEY and CDR2 is SMNVEV (reference sequence).

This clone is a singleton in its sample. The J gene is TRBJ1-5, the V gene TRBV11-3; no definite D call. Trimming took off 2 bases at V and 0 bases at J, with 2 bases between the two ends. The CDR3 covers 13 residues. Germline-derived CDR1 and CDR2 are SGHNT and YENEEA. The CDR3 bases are TGTGCCAGCAGCTTACATAGCAATCAGCCCCAGCATTTT. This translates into CASSLHSNQPQHF.

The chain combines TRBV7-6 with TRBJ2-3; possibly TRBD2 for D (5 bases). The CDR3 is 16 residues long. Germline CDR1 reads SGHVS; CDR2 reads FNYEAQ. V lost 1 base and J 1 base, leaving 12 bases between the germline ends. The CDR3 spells CASSLGRLSRTDTQYF. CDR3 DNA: TGTGCCAGCAGCTTAGGGAGACTAAGCCGCACAGATACGCAGTATTTT.

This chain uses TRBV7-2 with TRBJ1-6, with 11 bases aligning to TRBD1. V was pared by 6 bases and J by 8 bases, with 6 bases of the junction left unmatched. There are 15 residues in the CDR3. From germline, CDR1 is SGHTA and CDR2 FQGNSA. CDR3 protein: CASRPWTGGDSPLHF. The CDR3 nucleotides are TGTGCCAGCAGACCCTGGACAGGGGGCGATTCACCCCTCCACTTT.

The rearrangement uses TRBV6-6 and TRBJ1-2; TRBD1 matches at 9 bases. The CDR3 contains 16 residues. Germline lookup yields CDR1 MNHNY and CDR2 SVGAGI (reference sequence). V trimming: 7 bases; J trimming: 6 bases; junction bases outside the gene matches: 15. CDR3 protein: CASNNDRGGKRNGYTF. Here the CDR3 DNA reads TGTGCCAGCAATAACGACAGGGGGGGGAAGAGGAATGGCTACACCTTC.

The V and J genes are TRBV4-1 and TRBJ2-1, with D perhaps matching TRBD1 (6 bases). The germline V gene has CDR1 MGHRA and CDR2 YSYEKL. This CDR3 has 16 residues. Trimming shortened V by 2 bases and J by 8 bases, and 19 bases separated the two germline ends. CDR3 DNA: TGCGCCAGCAGCCAACCAACGGACAGAAGTCGCGATGAGCAGTTCTTC. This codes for CASSQPTDRSRDEQFF.

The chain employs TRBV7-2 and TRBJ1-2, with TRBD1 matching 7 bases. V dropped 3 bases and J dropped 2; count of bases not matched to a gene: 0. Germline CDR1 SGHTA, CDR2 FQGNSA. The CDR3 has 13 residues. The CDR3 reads CASSFRGNYGYTF. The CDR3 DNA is TGTGCCAGCAGCTTCAGGGGGAACTATGGCTACACCTTC.